The 18 T cell receptor beta chains given below trace back to one sample, sequenced in a study of identical twins. TCRdb itself ran the 5' RACE reads through MiXCR, one entry per CDR3 protein. The table includes 450,000 to 600,000 distinct CDR3 sequences, 20% to 25% detected once. This sample was also put to use in a study of yellow fever vaccine responses in identical twins.

Sequenced material: CD4+ T cells sorted from blood. These TCRs come from a woman between 18 and 30 years old in good health.

The rearrangement uses TRBV29-1 and TRBJ2-2; 9 bases agree with TRBD1. The CDR3 spans 15 residues. The trim removed 7 bases at V and 5 bases at J, leaving 11 bases unmatched. Germline V gene data show CDR1 as SQVTM and CDR2 as ANQGSEA. The CDR3 protein is CSGIGGTGRTGELFF. DNA of the CDR3: TGCAGCGGAATTGGTGGGACAGGGAGGACCGGGGAGCTGTTTTTT.

In this sample, this clonotype turned up a few times. This chain uses TRBV12-3 or TRBV12-4 with TRBJ2-2; 14 nucleotides line up with TRBD2. Trimming removed 7 bases from V and 0 bases from J; junction bases left unmatched: 4. This CDR3 spans 17 amino acids. CDR3 bases: TGTGCCAGCACGGGACTAGCGGGGGACTCGAACACCGGGGAGCTGTTTTTT. Translation: CASTGLAGDSNTGELFF.

The rearrangement uses TRBV5-1 and TRBJ2-1; 8 nucleotides match TRBD2. The V segment lost 3 bases and the J segment 2 bases; nucleotides outside the gene matches: 7. The V gene's germline CDR1 is SGHRS and CDR2 YFSETQ. CDR3 length equals 16 residues. The CDR3 here is CASSSLSGVAYNEQFF. The CDR3 DNA reads TGCGCCAGCAGCTCTCTTAGCGGGGTAGCCTACAATGAGCAGTTCTTC. Full variable domain (missing parts from reference TRBV5-1 and TRBJ2-1): KAGVTQTPRYLIKTRGQQVTLSCSPISGHRSVSWYQQTPGQGLQFLFEYFSETQRNKGNFPGRFSGRQFSNSRSEMNVSTLELGDSALYLCASSSLSGVAYNEQFFGPGTRLTVL.

V is TRBV5-1 and J is TRBJ2-1; TRBD2 aligns across 9 bases. With 4 bases clipped from V and 3 bases from J, the junction kept 8 bases outside the gene matches. Per the germline V gene, CDR1 is SGHRS and CDR2 is YFSETQ. CDR3 length equals 16 residues. The CDR3 region has the DNA TGCGCCAGCAGCCCAATAGCGGGAGTTGGCTACAATGAGCAGTTCTTC. Encoded protein: CASSPIAGVGYNEQFF.

This rearrangement joins TRBV10-2 to TRBJ2-1; 8 bases are a match to TRBD2. V dropped 6 bases and J dropped 9; count of bases not matched to a gene: 10. Germline loops: CDR1 WSHSY, CDR2 SAAADI. The CDR3 is made up of 14 amino acids. CDR3 residues: CASRISGVLVEQFF. The CDR3 DNA follows: TGCGCCAGCAGGATTAGCGGGGTTTTAGTTGAGCAGTTCTTC.

This clonotype was picked up one time. One end of the junction does not line up with germline, which may come from a read error. The chain links TRBV5-5 to TRBJ1-4; a possible D gene is TRBD1 (6 bases). The length of the CDR3 is 15 residues. Germline lookup yields CDR1 SGHKS and CDR2 YYEKEE (reference sequence). The CDR3 DNA is TGTGACAGCAGCTTGGTACGGGGGCGCGATGAAAAACTGTTTTTT. Its translation: CDSSLVRGRDEKLFF.

This clonotype was seen a handful of times. V usage is TRBV29-1 and J usage is TRBJ2-3; 8 bases agree with TRBD2. The CDR3 spans 17 residues. Per the germline V gene, CDR1 is SQVTM and CDR2 is ANQGSEA. V gave up 3 bases and J gave up 4 bases; unmatched junction bases: 15. The CDR3 DNA is TGCAGCGTTGATGTCAGAAGCGGCGGGGGGAAATCAGATACGCAGTATTTT. Translating gives CSVDVRSGGGKSDTQYF.

This clonotype has more than one count but fewer than ten. The genes are TRBV12-3 or TRBV12-4 and TRBJ1-1; D unclear. The CDR3 contains 15 residues. Trimming took 7 bases from V and 4 from J, leaving 19 bases between them. The CDR3 region is CASTPSGIPITEAFF. DNA of the CDR3: TGTGCCAGCACCCCCAGCGGGATCCCGATCACTGAAGCTTTCTTT.

The V gene is TRBV11-3, the J gene TRBJ2-7, with 8 bases matching TRBD1. This CDR3 is 15 amino acids long. Germline V gene lookup returns CDR1 SGHNT and CDR2 YENEEA. The ends lost 5 bases at V and 3 bases at J; junction bases unmatched: 9. CDR3 sequence: CASSPRTGPYYEQYF. The CDR3 DNA reads TGTGCCAGCAGCCCAAGGACAGGGCCTTACTACGAGCAGTACTTC.

The V call is TRBV5-1, the J call TRBJ2-5, with no clear D. V dropped 0 bases and J dropped 1 base, with 10 bases sitting between them. Germline V gene sequence: CDR1 SGHRS, CDR2 YFSETQ. The CDR3 runs 15 residues. CDR3 nucleotides: TGCGCCAGCAGCTTGGATGGCACTACCCAAGAGACCCAGTACTTC. Translating gives CASSLDGTTQETQYF.

The CDR3 DNA reads TGTGCCAGCAGCTTAACCGGGACTAGCGAAGAGACCCAGTACTTC. It yields the protein CASSLTGTSEETQYF. This sequence joins TRBV11-1 and TRBJ2-5; 10 bases fit TRBD2. CDR3 length equals 15 residues. Unmatched junction bases numbered 3, after V lost 2 bases and J lost 3 bases. Germline V lookup: CDR1 SGHAT, CDR2 FQDESV (reference sequence).

This chain uses TRBV20-1 with TRBJ2-1; 10 positions agree with TRBD2. Per germline, CDR1 DFQATT and CDR2 SNEGSKA (reference sequence). V shed 6 bases and J 4 bases; nucleotides not matched to a gene: 12. CDR3 length equals 16 residues. Written as DNA, the CDR3 is TGCAGTGCCGTCAATCTAGCGGGAGTTTTGTACAATGAGCAGTTCTTC. This gives the protein CSAVNLAGVLYNEQFF.

V is TRBV12-3 or TRBV12-4 and J is TRBJ1-4; D remains ambiguous. The CDR3 loop spans 14 amino acids. V was cut by 4 bases and J by 6 bases, with 12 bases left in between. CDR3 DNA sequence: TGTGCCAGCAGTTGGAGTCGGCTGGATGAAAAACTGTTTTTT. It is translated as CASSWSRLDEKLFF.

The sample holds a few counts of this clonotype. This rearrangement joins TRBV7-6 to TRBJ2-6; D is perhaps TRBD1 (5 bases). The CDR3 is 16 residues long. Germline V CDR1 and CDR2: SGHVS, FNYEAQ. V was clipped by 5 bases and J by 0 bases, with 11 bases between them. DNA of the CDR3: TGTGCCAGCAGCCCGGCAGGGATCTCTGGGGCCAACGTCCTGACTTTC. Protein: CASSPAGISGANVLTF.

J is TRBJ1-4 and V is TRBV12-3 or TRBV12-4; perhaps TRBD1 as D (6 bases). This CDR3 contains 13 residues. V was pared by 5 bases and J by 6 bases, with 10 bases between. The CDR3 spells CASSVGGDEKLFF. Written as DNA, the CDR3 is TGTGCCAGCAGTGTAGGGGGGGATGAAAAACTGTTTTTT.

V gene TRBV3-1 combines with J gene TRBJ1-4; D is undetermined. Germline V CDR1 and CDR2: LGHDT, YNNKEL (reference sequence). CDR3 length: 13 residues. Deletions cut 0 bases from V and 6 bases from J, with 5 bases between. As DNA, the CDR3 is TGTGCCAGCAGCCAAGATCGGGATGAAAAACTGTTTTTT. Translating it yields CASSQDRDEKLFF.

The rearrangement joins TRBV12-2 to TRBJ2-7. TRBV12-2 is marked as a pseudogene. The CDR3 extends over 14 amino acids. The CDR3 protein is CASRFSTFYYEQYV. As DNA, the CDR3 is TGTGCAAGTCGCTTCTCTACCTTCTACTACGAGCAGTACGTC.

The chain recombines TRBV7-9 with TRBJ1-2; D is unresolved. Germline V gene sequence: CDR1 SEHNR, CDR2 FQNEAQ (reference sequence). The ends were cut back, 4 bases at V and 8 bases at J, with 11 bases in the middle. The length of the CDR3 is 12 residues. The CDR3 is CASSSGSLGYTF. DNA of the CDR3: TGTGCCAGCAGCTCCGGGAGTCTGGGCTACACCTTC.